The 17 T cell receptor beta chains in this list originate from one sample, sequenced in a study of identical twins. One entry per CDR3 protein results from TCRdb running MiXCR on the 5' RACE reads. The table includes some 710,000 distinct CDR3 sequences, around 6% detected once. Sequenced sample: naive T cells sorted from blood. The receptors derive from a young man in good health.

Many counts were recorded for this clonotype. The V and J genes are TRBV5-1 and TRBJ2-5, with TRBD2 matching 12 bases. Germline loops: CDR1 SGHRS, CDR2 YFSETQ. V shed 2 bases and J 5 bases; nucleotides not matched to a gene: 7. This CDR3 is 16 amino acids long. CDR3 amino acids: CASSLGLAGGPETQYF. In DNA, the CDR3 is TGCGCCAGCAGCTTAGGTCTAGCGGGAGGGCCGGAGACCCAGTACTTC.

This clonotype was counted a few times. This chain links TRBV6-2 or TRBV6-3 with TRBJ2-1, with D perhaps matching TRBD1 or TRBD2 (5 bases each). The CDR3 is made up of 14 amino acids. In germline, CDR1 is MNHEY, CDR2 SVGEGT. V was shortened by 6 bases and J by 10 bases, with 19 bases between the two germline ends. In DNA, the CDR3 is TGTGCCAGCAGGCACGGGACCCGAATCACCGAGCAGTTCTTC. Translating gives CASRHGTRITEQFF.

In its sample, this clonotype was seen many times. The chain is built from TRBV10-3 and TRBJ2-3, with no clear D. Germline CDR1 is ENHRY and CDR2 is SYGVKD. V lost 7 bases, J lost 5 bases, and 28 bases lay in between. This CDR3 is 18 amino acids long. For the CDR3, the DNA is TGTGCCATCAAGGGTTCCAATCAACCGGCACCCAGCGAAGATACGCAGTATTTT. Protein product: CAIKGSNQPAPSEDTQYF.

This clonotype was detected only a few times. The CDR3 is CASSVASGRAQETQYF. CDR3 coding DNA: TGTGCCAGCAGCGTAGCTAGCGGGAGGGCCCAAGAGACCCAGTACTTC. The V and J genes are TRBV9 and TRBJ2-5; TRBD2 matches at 12 bases. V gave up 0 bases and J gave up 1 base; unmatched junction bases: 1. This CDR3 has 16 amino acids. Germline CDR1 and CDR2: SGDLS and YYNGEE. Drawing the rest from reference TRBV9 and TRBJ2-5, the complete variable domain is DSGVTQTPKHLITATGQRVTLRCSPRSGDLSVYWYQQSLDQGLQFLIQYYNGEERAKGNILERFSAQQFPDLHSELNLSSLELGDSALYFCASSVASGRAQETQYFGPGTRLLVL.

This clonotype was found a few times. The gene calls are TRBV20-1 and TRBJ2-5; D is perhaps TRBD1 or TRBD2 (5 bases each). The germline V and J ends were trimmed by 6 bases and 7 bases, with 18 bases remaining between them. This CDR3 comprises 13 residues. In germline, CDR1 is DFQATT, CDR2 SNEGSKA (reference sequence). The CDR3 protein is CSADPGTRRTQYF. The CDR3 coding sequence is TGCAGTGCGGATCCCGGGACGCGGCGGACCCAGTACTTC.

The chain has TRBV7-3 and TRBJ2-3, with D maybe TRBD2 (6 bases). This CDR3 is built from 15 residues. With 2 bases removed from V and 3 bases from J, the gap between germline ends came to 12 bases. Per germline, CDR1 SGHTA and CDR2 FQGTGA. Here the CDR3 reads CASSLQGLKTDTQYF. The DNA for the CDR3 is TGTGCCAGCAGCTTACAGGGACTGAAGACAGATACGCAGTATTTT.

The table lists this clonotype with a few counts. The V call is TRBV18, the J call TRBJ2-7; D unresolved. Germline loops: CDR1 KGHSH, CDR2 LQKENI. Trimming stripped 3 bases from V and 1 base from J, with 10 bases between. The CDR3 extends over 14 amino acids. In DNA, the CDR3 is TGTGCCAGCTCACCCATCCCCGGTTCCTACGAGCAGTACTTC. Amino acids: CASSPIPGSYEQYF.

This clonotype was counted at least ten times. V and J are TRBV28 and TRBJ1-5; D is perhaps TRBD1 (5 bases). With 5 bases removed from V and 0 bases from J, the gap between germline ends came to 14 bases. The V gene's germline CDR1 is MDHEN and CDR2 SYDVKM. The CDR3 is made up of 16 amino acids. The CDR3 DNA sequence: TGTGCCAGCAGTCCCTCGGGGGGGGTTAGCAATCAGCCCCAGCATTTT. Its translation is CASSPSGGVSNQPQHF.

This clonotype was observed many times. V usage is TRBV10-3 and J usage is TRBJ2-1, with D uncertain. The V end was cut by 1 base, the J end by 9 bases, with 4 bases between. This CDR3 has 11 amino acids. Germline V lookup: CDR1 ENHRY, CDR2 SYGVKD. The CDR3 loop reads CAISEYGEQFF. CDR3 DNA sequence: TGTGCCATCAGTGAGTACGGTGAGCAGTTCTTC.

This sequence joins TRBV2 and TRBJ1-6; no clear D. The germline V gene encodes CDR1 SNHLY and CDR2 FYNNEI. CDR3 length: 14 residues. V was clipped by 7 bases and J by 9 bases, with 16 bases between them. DNA for the CDR3: TGTGCCAGCACCGATACGGTCCGGAGTTCACCCCTCCACTTT. Translating gives CASTDTVRSSPLHF.

At least ten counts were recorded for this clonotype. The CDR3 nucleotides read TGTGCCAGCAGTTCCCCAGCGGGATGGTACGAGACCCAGTACTTC. Protein: CASSSPAGWYETQYF. The genes are TRBV12-3 or TRBV12-4 and TRBJ2-5; the match to TRBD2 covers 7 bases. This CDR3 is built from 15 residues. Trimming took 4 bases from V and 5 from J; bases not matched to a gene: 10.

This clonotype was detected ten times or more. The CDR3 here is CASSSFKASRINEQFF. The DNA of the CDR3 is TGTGCCAGCAGCTCCTTTAAAGCTAGCCGGATCAATGAGCAGTTCTTC. The V and J genes are TRBV13 and TRBJ2-1; perhaps TRBD2 as D (5 bases). Trimming shortened V by 4 bases and J by 6 bases, and 19 bases separated the two germline ends. Germline V gene sequence: CDR1 PRHDT, CDR2 FYEKMQ (reference sequence). This CDR3 region has 16 residues.

There are many counts of this clonotype. CDR3 protein: CSVPTRGQETQYF. The CDR3 nucleotides are TGCAGCGTCCCTACCAGGGGCCAGGAGACCCAGTACTTC. The chain employs TRBV29-1 and TRBJ2-5, with a tentative D call TRBD1 (6 bases). Germline CDR1 reads SQVTM; CDR2 reads ANQGSEA. CDR3 length: 13 residues. V was clipped by 6 bases and J by 5 bases, with 16 bases between them.

This clonotype was detected many times. This chain connects TRBV12-3 or TRBV12-4 to TRBJ2-3; no clear D gene. The CDR3 is 13 amino acids. Trimming removed 3 bases from V and 4 bases from J, with 8 bases in between. CDR3 protein: CASSFIGSDTQYF. The DNA for the CDR3 is TGTGCCAGCAGTTTTATCGGATCAGATACGCAGTATTTT.

This clonotype has a count of ten or more. This sequence joins TRBV21-1 and TRBJ2-7; whether TRBD2, the table's D call, matches the DNA was not checked. TRBV21-1 represents a pseudogene. This CDR3 is built from 16 residues. CDR3 protein: CASSKALLAGRNEQYF. CDR3 DNA sequence: TGTGCCAGCAGCAAAGCGCTGCTAGCGGGACGCAACGAGCAGTACTTC.

The chain has TRBV5-1 and TRBJ2-3, with 12 bases aligning to TRBD1. The junction had 7 bases not matched to a gene; V was cut back by 4 bases and J by 1 base. CDR3 length: 17 residues. CDR1 is SGHRS and CDR2 is YFSETQ in the germline V gene. The CDR3 is CASSMGQGAPGTDTQYF. The CDR3 DNA is TGCGCCAGCAGCATGGGACAGGGGGCCCCTGGCACAGATACGCAGTATTTT.

This clonotype was detected many times. The rearrangement links TRBV27 to TRBJ1-1; D may be TRBD1 (6 bases). Between the trimmed V and J ends, which lost 6 bases and 5 bases, there was a span of 13 bases. The CDR3 runs to 13 residues. Germline assignment: CDR1 MNHEY and CDR2 SMNVEV (reference sequence). The CDR3, as DNA: TGTGCCAGCAGAGTAGGGGGGTTAACTGAAGCTTTCTTT. Protein sequence: CASRVGGLTEAFF.